This T cell receptor beta chain derives from a study of PD-1 blockade in classical Hodgkin lymphoma. The wider study: Patients had nivolumab dosed at 3 mg/kg, delivered intravenously every 2 weeks. Study-level results: Compared with baseline, CD4+ but not CD8+ TCR diversity had risen significantly by C4D1. Complete responders entered with baseline diversity on par with newly diagnosed patients, the results showed.

This clone came up once. Its cognate antigen is unknown. Here immunoSEQ multiplex PCR was the method, and the copy in TCRdb shows in-frame clones only, minus some. The repertoire holds 55,000 to 75,000 clones, with 70% to 75% as singletons. With V trimmed by 1 base and J by 2 bases, 3 bases remained unmatched. This CDR3 comprises 16 residues. Germline values: CDR1 SEHNR, CDR2 FQNEAQ (reference sequence). Relapse was seen in all patients after autologous stem cell transplantation, and brentuximab vedotin exposure was variable. This specimen consisted of peripheral blood mononuclear cells (PBMCs), obtained before the second cycle of nivolumab. This clonotype was sampled from a human donor with classical Hodgkin lymphoma. This chain joins TRBV7-9 and TRBJ1-1; 11 bases agree with TRBD1. The CDR3 DNA reads TGTGCCAGCAGCTTAGATTGGACAGGGGGCAACACTGAAGCTTTCTTT. Encoded protein: CASSLDWTGGNTEAFF.